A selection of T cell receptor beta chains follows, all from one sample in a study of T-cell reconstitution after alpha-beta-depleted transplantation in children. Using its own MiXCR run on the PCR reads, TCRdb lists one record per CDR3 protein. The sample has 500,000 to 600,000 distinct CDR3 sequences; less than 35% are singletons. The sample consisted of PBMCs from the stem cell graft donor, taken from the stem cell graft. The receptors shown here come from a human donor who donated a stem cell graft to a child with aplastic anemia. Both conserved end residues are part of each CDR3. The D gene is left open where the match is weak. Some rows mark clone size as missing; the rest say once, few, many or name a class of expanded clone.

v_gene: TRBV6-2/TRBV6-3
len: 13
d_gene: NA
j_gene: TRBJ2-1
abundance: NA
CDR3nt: TGTGCCAGCAGTCCTTCGACGTGGAATGAGCAGTTCTTC
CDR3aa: CASSPSTWNEQFF

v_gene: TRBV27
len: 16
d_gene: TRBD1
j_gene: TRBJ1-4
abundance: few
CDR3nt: TGTGCCAGCAGTCCGGGACAGGTTGCAACTAATGAAAAACTGTTTTTT
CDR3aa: CASSPGQVATNEKLFF

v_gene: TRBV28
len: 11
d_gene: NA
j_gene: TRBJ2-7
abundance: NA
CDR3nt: TGTGCCAGCCAGACAGTCTACGAGCAGTACTTC
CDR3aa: CASQTVYEQYF

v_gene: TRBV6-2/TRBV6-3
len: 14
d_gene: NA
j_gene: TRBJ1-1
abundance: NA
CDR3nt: TGTGCCAGCAGTTACTATGTGGGCACCACTGAAGCTTTCTTT
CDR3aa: CASSYYVGTTEAFF

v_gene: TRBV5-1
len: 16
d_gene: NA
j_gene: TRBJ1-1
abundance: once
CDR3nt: TGCGCCAGCAGCTCCGCCGTGTTGCGCGGCGGGACTGAAGCTTTCTTT
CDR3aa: CASSSAVLRGGTEAFF

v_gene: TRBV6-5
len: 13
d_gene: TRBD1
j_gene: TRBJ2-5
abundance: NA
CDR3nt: TGTGCCAGCCACTTGACAGGGCGGGAGACCCAGTACTTC
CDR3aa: CASHLTGRETQYF

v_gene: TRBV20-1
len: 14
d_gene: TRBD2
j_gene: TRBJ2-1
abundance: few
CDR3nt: TGCAGTGCGATAGCGGGAGTCAGATACAATGAGCAGTTCTTC
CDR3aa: CSAIAGVRYNEQFF

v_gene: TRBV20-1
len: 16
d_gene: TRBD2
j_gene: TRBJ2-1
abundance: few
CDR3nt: TGCAGTGCAAGAATTCCGGGACTAGCGGGCTACAATGAGCAGTTCTTC
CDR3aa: CSARIPGLAGYNEQFF

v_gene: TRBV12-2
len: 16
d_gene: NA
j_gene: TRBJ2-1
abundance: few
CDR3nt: TGTGCAAGTCGCTCTATCACTAGCGGGAAGTACAATGAGCAGTTCTTC
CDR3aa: CASRSITSGKYNEQFF

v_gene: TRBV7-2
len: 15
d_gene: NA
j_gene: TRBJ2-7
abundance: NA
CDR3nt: TGTGCCAGCAGCTCGAGTAGTCCTCGCCCCTACGAGCAGTACTTC
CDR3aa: CASSSSSPRPYEQYF

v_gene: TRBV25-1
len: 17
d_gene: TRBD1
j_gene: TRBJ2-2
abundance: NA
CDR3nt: TGTGCCAGCAGTGTCCTAGACAGGGGGAGGGACACCGGGGAGCTGTTTTTT
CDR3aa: CASSVLDRGRDTGELFF

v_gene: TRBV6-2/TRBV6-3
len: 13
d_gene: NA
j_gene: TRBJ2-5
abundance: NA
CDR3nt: TGTGCCAGCAGGGAAGGGGGTAGGGAGACCCAGTACTTC
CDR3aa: CASREGGRETQYF

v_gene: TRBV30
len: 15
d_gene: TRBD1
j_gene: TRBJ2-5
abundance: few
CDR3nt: TGTGCCTGGAGTGTAGGGGGCTTCGGTTTAGGGACCCAGTACTTC
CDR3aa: CAWSVGGFGLGTQYF

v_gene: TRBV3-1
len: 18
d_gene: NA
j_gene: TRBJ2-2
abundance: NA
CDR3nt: TGTGCCAGCAGCCAATCGTCGGGGAAGCCGCCCTGGACCGGGGAGCTGTTTTTT
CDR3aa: CASSQSSGKPPWTGELFF

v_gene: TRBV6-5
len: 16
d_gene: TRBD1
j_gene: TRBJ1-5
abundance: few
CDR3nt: TGTGCCAGCAGTTACGTCCCAGGGGGCACCAATCAGCCCCAGCATTTT
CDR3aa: CASSYVPGGTNQPQHF

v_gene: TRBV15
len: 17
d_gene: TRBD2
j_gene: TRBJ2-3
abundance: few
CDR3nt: TGTGCCACCAGCAGAGCTCCTCGCGTGGGGGGGACAGATACGCAGTATTTT
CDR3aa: CATSRAPRVGGTDTQYF

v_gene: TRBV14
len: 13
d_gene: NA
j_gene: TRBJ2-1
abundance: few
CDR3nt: TGTGCCAGCAGCTCCTATTCTTACAATGAGCAGTTCTTC
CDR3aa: CASSSYSYNEQFF

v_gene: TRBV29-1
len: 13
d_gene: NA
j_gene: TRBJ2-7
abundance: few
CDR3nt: TGCAGCGTTGAGTCGAACGTGGGAAACGAGCAGTACTTC
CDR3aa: CSVESNVGNEQYF